The 21 T cell receptor beta chains given below trace back to one sample, sequenced in a study of monozygotic twins with inflammatory bowel disease. With the 5' RACE reads reprocessed, TCRdb shows one record per CDR3 protein and no DNA. Here the sample table reports about 450,000 distinct CDR3 sequences. Sequenced input: blood. These receptors were collected from a human donor with ulcerative colitis or Crohn's disease, or a healthy co-twin of an affected twin (not recorded which).

The chain carries TRBV7-9 and TRBJ2-3; the D call of TRBD1 rests on TCRdb alone, since no DNA is present to check it. CDR3 length equals 16 residues. Germline V gene data show CDR1 as SEHNR and CDR2 as FQNEAQ (reference sequence). The chain's CDR3 is CASSPTGTQGADTQYF.

The V gene is TRBV20-1, the J gene TRBJ2-1; the TCRdb D gene call, TRBD2, has no DNA to confirm it. This CDR3 is built from 16 residues. Germline-derived CDR1 and CDR2 are DFQATT and SNEGSKA (reference sequence). The CDR3 sequence is CSARGRAGGAGNEQFF.

The rearrangement uses TRBV7-3 and TRBJ1-1; TCRdb's assignment of TRBD1 cannot be checked, as there is no DNA. The CDR3 extends over 15 amino acids. Looked up from germline, CDR1 is SGHTA and CDR2 is FQGTGA. CDR3 protein: CASSRTGGAGTEAFF.

V usage is TRBV20-1 and J usage is TRBJ1-3; TCRdb reports TRBD1, a call that lacks DNA to check it against. The germline V gene encodes CDR1 DFQATT and CDR2 SNEGSKA (reference sequence). The CDR3 totals 14 residues. The CDR3 reads CSASGGASGNTIYF.

This chain connects TRBV7-2 to TRBJ1-1; TCRdb reports TRBD1, a call that lacks DNA to check it against. The CDR3 has 14 residues. Germline CDR1 is SGHTA and CDR2 is FQGNSA. The CDR3 is CASSLPTGVGEAFF. The whole variable domain, remainder taken from reference TRBV7-2 and TRBJ1-1, is GAGVSQSPSNKVTEKGKDVELRCDPISGHTALYWYRQSLGQGLEFLIYFQGNSAPDKSGLPSDRFSAERTGGSVSTLTIQRTQQEDSAVYLCASSLPTGVGEAFFGQGTRLTVV.

The CDR3 reads CASSFGVASRTDTQYF. J is TRBJ2-3 and V is TRBV7-2; TCRdb picks TRBD2, but there is no DNA to check that call. The CDR3 contains 16 residues. Germline V gene sequence: CDR1 SGHTA, CDR2 FQGNSA.

The chain employs TRBV5-6 and TRBJ2-2; TCRdb picks TRBD2, but there is no DNA to check that call. The CDR3 is 16 amino acids. Germline CDR1 and CDR2: SGHDT and YYEEEE. The CDR3: CASSLMVGRNTGELFF.

The chain uses TRBV7-9 and TRBJ2-3; the TCRdb call, TRBD2, lacks DNA for checking. CDR3 length equals 17 residues. Looked up from germline, CDR1 is SEHNR and CDR2 is FQNEAQ (reference sequence). CDR3 loop: CASSSRTSGRRTDTQYF.

The chain is built from TRBV29-1 and TRBJ2-1; TCRdb designates TRBD1, a call that cannot be tested without DNA. The CDR3 sequence is 13 residues long. The germline V gene encodes CDR1 SQVTM and CDR2 ANQGSEA. The CDR3 spells CSGEGQTYNEQFF.

V is TRBV9 and J is TRBJ2-2; there is no DNA to check the TCRdb D call of TRBD2. The CDR3 loop spans 15 amino acids. Germline lookup yields CDR1 SGDLS and CDR2 YYNGEE. Here the CDR3 reads CASSVENSGVGELFF.

The chain joins TRBV5-1 to TRBJ1-1; as DNA is missing, the TRBD1 call by TCRdb cannot be tested. The CDR3 totals 13 residues. Germline V gives CDR1 SGHRS, CDR2 YFSETQ. The CDR3 protein is CASSGQGNTEAFF.

The V and J genes are TRBV29-1 and TRBJ1-2; absent DNA, TCRdb's TRBD1 call cannot be checked. The CDR3 is 16 residues long. The germline V gene encodes CDR1 SQVTM and CDR2 ANQGSEA. The CDR3 region is CSVEDPTLDRVHGYTF.

The chain employs TRBV30 and TRBJ2-7; TCRdb proposes TRBD1, but this gene call is untestable without DNA. Germline V gene data show CDR1 as GTSNPN and CDR2 as SVGIG (reference sequence). The CDR3 sequence is 14 residues long. The CDR3 reads CAWSPTSTGREQYF. Using reference TRBV30 and TRBJ2-7 for the parts outside the CDR3, the full variable domain is SQTIHQWPATLVQPVGSPLSLECTVEGTSNPNLYWYRQAAGRGLQLLFYSVGIGQISSEVPQNLSASRPQDRQFILSSKKLLLSDSGFYLCAWSPTSTGREQYFGPGTRLTVT.

This rearrangement joins TRBV10-2 to TRBJ1-5. The length of the CDR3 is 11 residues. Germline V CDR1 and CDR2: WSHSY, SAAADI. Here the CDR3 reads CASGPNQPQHF.

The chain is built from TRBV13 and TRBJ1-2; the TCRdb D gene call, TRBD1, has no DNA to confirm it. The CDR3 runs 17 residues. The germline gives CDR1 PRHDT, CDR2 FYEKMQ (reference sequence). This chain's CDR3 is CASSLRGTGGHNYGYTF.

This chain's CDR3 is CASSSKGQPPRTGELFF. The rearrangement links TRBV5-8 to TRBJ2-2; as DNA is missing, the TRBD1 call by TCRdb cannot be tested. Germline V gene data show CDR1 as SGHTS and CDR2 as YDEGEE. There are 17 residues in the CDR3.

The V call is TRBV5-1, the J call TRBJ2-1; TCRdb's assignment of TRBD2 cannot be checked, as there is no DNA. Germline values: CDR1 SGHRS, CDR2 YFSETQ. The CDR3 has 16 residues. This chain's CDR3 is CASSEDVIAGGNEQFF.

This chain joins TRBV7-8 and TRBJ1-1; TCRdb gives TRBD1 as the D gene, but with no DNA this cannot be confirmed. Germline values: CDR1 SGHVS, CDR2 FQNEAQ. This CDR3 spans 15 amino acids. The CDR3 region is CASSFRTDSNTEAFF.

CDR3 sequence reads: CASSDPRDMDTQYF. The chain has TRBV6-4 and TRBJ2-3. The CDR3 runs 14 residues. CDR1 and CDR2 from the germline V gene are MRHNA and SNTAGT.

This rearrangement joins TRBV4-3 to TRBJ1-6. Germline CDR1 reads LGHNA; CDR2 reads YSLEER. The CDR3 sequence is 13 residues long. The CDR3 sequence is CASSQDRKSPLHF.

J is TRBJ2-3 and V is TRBV11-2. Germline V gives CDR1 SGHAT, CDR2 FQNNGV. This CDR3 comprises 14 residues. The CDR3 here is CASSSGYFTDTQYF.